The 15 T cell receptor beta chains presented below share a single source sample, sequenced in a study of shared clonotypes between healthy human individuals. The assay was immunoSEQ multiplex PCR, and TCRdb's table has in-frame clones only and misses some. The repertoire holds 1.4 million or so clones, with less than 99% as singletons. The sequencing input was naive CD4+ T cells sorted from blood. The subset here: CD45RA+ positively selected. The receptors were sampled from a man aged 25 to 45 in good health.

The chain recombines TRBV5-1 with TRBJ2-3, with D uncertain. This CDR3 region has 14 residues. Germline loops: CDR1 SGHRS, CDR2 YFSETQ. V gave up 2 bases and J gave up 2 bases, with 9 bases separating them. CDR3 amino acids: CASSFPRHTDTQYF. The CDR3 nucleotides read TGCGCCAGCAGCTTCCCACGCCACACAGATACGCAGTATTTT.

The chain joins TRBV6-1 to TRBJ2-7; the match to TRBD1 covers 8 bases. Germline V lookup: CDR1 MNHNS, CDR2 SASEGT. There are 14 residues in the CDR3. V lost 5 bases to trimming and J lost 4 bases; unmatched junction nucleotides: 7. The DNA for the CDR3 is TGTGCCAGCAGTCCCGGGACAGGACATTACGAGCAGTACTTC. It encodes CASSPGTGHYEQYF.

The gene calls are TRBV6-5 and TRBJ2-3; 7 positions match TRBD1. Trimming took 10 bases from V and 2 from J; bases not matched to a gene: 12. The length of the CDR3 is 15 residues. CDR1 is MNHEY and CDR2 is SVGAGI in the germline V gene. CDR3 DNA: TGTGCCACGCGAAATGACAGGGCCTACACAGATACGCAGTATTTT. It specifies CATRNDRAYTDTQYF.

This chain links TRBV28 with TRBJ2-5; TRBD2 agrees at 8 bases. The V segment lost 3 bases and the J segment 5 bases; nucleotides outside the gene matches: 8. Germline V gene sequence: CDR1 MDHEN, CDR2 SYDVKM. The CDR3 is 15 residues long. The CDR3 sequence is CASSFPREGRETQYF. CDR3 coding DNA: TGTGCCAGCAGTTTCCCCCGGGAGGGCCGGGAGACCCAGTACTTC.

The chain couples TRBV5-4 to TRBJ2-7; D remains ambiguous. The CDR3 is 13 amino acids. Trimming stripped 3 bases from V and 4 bases from J, with 11 bases between. CDR1 SGHNT and CDR2 YYREEE come from the germline V gene (reference sequence). The CDR3 region is CASSSPGRYEQYF. The CDR3 DNA is TGTGCCAGCAGCTCCCCCGGGCGGTACGAGCAGTACTTC.

This clone was observed once. V gene TRBV30 combines with J gene TRBJ1-4; D might be TRBD1 (5 bases). The V gene lost 2 bases and the J gene lost 7 bases, with 14 bases spanning the gap. The CDR3 loop spans 14 amino acids. Germline CDR1 and CDR2: GTSNPN and SVGIG (reference sequence). CDR3: CAWSQGGSSEKLFF. CDR3 in DNA: TGTGCCTGGAGTCAGGGAGGCTCGAGTGAAAAACTGTTTTTT.

This chain links TRBV11-2 with TRBJ1-3, with D perhaps matching TRBD1 (5 bases). CDR3 size: 14 residues. V shed 8 bases and J shed 4 bases, with 15 bases lying between them. Germline CDR1 SGHAT, CDR2 FQNNGV. CDR3 loop: CASFSQAGGNTIYF. The CDR3, as DNA: TGTGCCAGCTTTTCACAGGCTGGAGGAAACACCATATATTTT.

The chain combines TRBV6-5 with TRBJ1-3; 8 nucleotides match TRBD1. Unmatched junction bases numbered 5, after V lost 5 bases and J lost 8 bases. In germline, CDR1 is MNHEY, CDR2 SVGAGI. The CDR3 is 13 amino acids. As DNA, the CDR3 is TGTGCCAGCAGTCCCGGACAGGGTGACACCATATATTTT. Its translation is CASSPGQGDTIYF.

This rearrangement joins TRBV28 to TRBJ2-6; weak D call: TRBD1 (7 bases). V lost 10 bases and J lost 2, with 12 bases in between. The germline V gene encodes CDR1 MDHEN and CDR2 SYDVKM. This CDR3 is 14 amino acids long. The CDR3 here is CATTRGAGANVLTF. The CDR3, as DNA: TGTGCCACCACCAGGGGGGCTGGGGCCAACGTCCTGACTTTC.

The V and J genes are TRBV12-5 and TRBJ2-6; D not certain. Germline values: CDR1 LGHNT, CDR2 FRNRAP. Trimming shortened V by 1 base and J by 4 bases, and 2 bases separated the two germline ends. This CDR3 comprises 13 residues. The CDR3 region is CASGLGGANVLTF. CDR3 bases: TGTGCTAGTGGTTTGGGCGGGGCCAACGTCCTGACTTTC.

This chain connects TRBV21-1 to TRBJ2-5; the DNA was not compared with TRBD1, the D call given in the table. TRBV21-1 is reported as a pseudogene. This CDR3 is built from 13 residues. This CDR3 is CASSDDRRETQYF. DNA of the CDR3: TGTGCCAGCAGCGACGACAGGCGAGAGACCCAGTACTTC.

For this clone: Other DNA sequences in this sample translate to the same CDR3. The chain links TRBV5-1 to TRBJ2-7; TRBD2 might be the D (5 bases). Trimming pared 4 bases from V and 1 base from J, leaving 12 bases between. The CDR3 contains 14 residues. CDR1 is SGHRS and CDR2 is YFSETQ in the germline V gene. The CDR3 loop reads CASSNPSGSYEQYF. The DNA of the CDR3 is TGCGCCAGCAGCAACCCCTCGGGGTCCTACGAGCAGTACTTC.

This sequence joins TRBV6-1 and TRBJ2-1; no clear D gene. Between the trimmed V and J ends, which lost 1 base and 15 bases, there was a span of 16 bases. This CDR3 has 13 amino acids. Germline CDR1 is MNHNS and CDR2 is SASEGT. In DNA form, the CDR3 reads TGTGCCAGCAGTGAAGGGGGTAGCCTGGTCGTGTTCTTC. Translation gives CASSEGGSLVVFF.

The chain uses TRBV19 and TRBJ1-2; 8 bases line up with TRBD1. The germline V gene encodes CDR1 LNHDA and CDR2 SQIVND (reference sequence). V dropped 6 bases and J dropped 2; count of bases not matched to a gene: 5. The CDR3 runs 14 residues. The DNA for the CDR3 is TGTGCCAGTAGCAACAGGGGGGGGAACTATGGCTACACCTTC. Its translation: CASSNRGGNYGYTF. Complete variable domain (other parts from reference TRBV19 and TRBJ1-2): DGGITQSPKYLFRKEGQNVTLSCEQNLNHDAMYWYRQDPGQGLRLIYYSQIVNDFQKGDIAEGYSVSREKKESFPLTVTSAQKNPTAFYLCASSNRGGNYGYTFGSGTRLTVV.

The chain is built from TRBV21-1 and TRBJ2-2; the D call in the table, TRBD2, was not verified against the DNA. TRBV21-1 is marked as a pseudogene. The CDR3 has 18 amino acids. Here the CDR3 reads CASSKTGQAGGYTGELFF. Here the CDR3 DNA reads TGTGCCAGCAGCAAAACTGGCCAGGCGGGAGGTTACACCGGGGAGCTGTTTTTT.